This TCR beta chain was sequenced in a study of blood T cell repertoires in COVID-19. About the research overall: Italy, Spain and the United States were the sources of the convalescent and acute COVID-19 samples.

Seattle researchers signed up patients amid active infection and tracked them longitudinally. Here immunoSEQ multiplex PCR was the method, and the copy in TCRdb shows in-frame clones only, minus some. This sample has about 440,000 clones, with more than 70% found just once. Sequenced: peripheral blood. This sequence originates from a woman aged 45-60 years with COVID-19, enrolled during active disease.

The CDR3 DNA reads TGTGCCAGCAGCGTAGAAGGGGGGGTGTATGAGCAGTTCTTC. Translation: CASSVEGGVYEQFF. The rearrangement uses TRBV9 and TRBJ2-1; D possibly corresponds to TRBD2 (7 bases). V lost 0 bases and J lost 8, with 12 bases in between. CDR3 size: 14 residues. The germline V gene has CDR1 SGDLS and CDR2 YYNGEE.